The clone carrying this T cell receptor (beta chain) appeared once. Its antigen is not known. These data originate in a study of cytomegalovirus exposure and HLA in healthy donors. This CDR3 region has 16 residues. The germline V gene encodes CDR1 MNHEY and CDR2 SVGAGI. Trimming left V 0 bases short and J 0 bases short, with 9 bases between. In the PCR, 60 Vbeta and 13 Jbeta primers were used. This table comes from immunoSEQ multiplex PCR, and its TCRdb copy is limited to in-frame clones, with some not included. This sample has 95,000 to 150,000 clones; approximately 78% occur once, and the top ten carry roughly 8.2%. Study-wide points: Data from an earlier analysis indicated that most TCR beta V segments were productive either about 87% or about 30% of the time.

What was sequenced was PBMCs. This chain joins TRBV6-5 and TRBJ1-5; D ambiguous. The TCR originated in a woman in her thirties or forties in good health and CMV-seropositive. The CDR3: CASSYSRFNSNQPQHF. The DNA for the CDR3 is TGTGCCAGCAGTTACTCCCGGTTCAATAGCAATCAGCCCCAGCATTTT.